These T cell receptor beta chains were read from a single sample in a study of T-cell reconstitution after alpha-beta-depleted transplantation in children. TCRdb recomputed calls from the PCR reads with MiXCR, one row per CDR3 protein. There are about 260,000 distinct CDR3 sequences in the sample; roughly 8.2% occur only once, and 6.3% lies in the top ten. The specimen comprised PBMCs, mostly from graft donor cells, sampled 180 days after TCRalphabeta/CD19-depleted stem cell transplant. The receptors were gathered from a male patient between 5 and 17 years old who had a stem cell transplant for acute lymphoblastic leukemia, so the T cells may come from the graft donor. Both conserved end residues are part of each CDR3. A D gene is named only where the DNA matches it firmly. Some rows have no size entry. The others give once, few or many, or a class for an expanded clone.

d_call	v_call	clone_size	j_call	cdr3_aa	cdr3_nt
TRBD2	TRBV2	many	TRBJ2-3	CASSVLAGGTDTQYF	TGTGCCAGCAGTGTACTAGCGGGGGGCACAGATACGCAGTATTTT
NA	TRBV20-1	NA	TRBJ1-5	CSAIDIRGGARQPQRF	TGCAGTGCTATAGATATCCGGGGGGGGGCTAGGCAGCCCCAGCGTTTT
NA	TRBV7-6	many	TRBJ2-7	CASSLAYSGEQYF	TGTGCCAGCAGCTTAGCCTATTCGGGCGAGCAGTACTTC
NA	TRBV25-1	NA	TRBJ2-7	CASSEYGGLTEQYF	TGTGCCAGCAGTGAATATGGGGGACTTACCGAGCAGTACTTC
NA	TRBV4-2	many	TRBJ2-1	CASSQERGRGLYNEQFF	TGTGCCAGCAGCCAAGAAAGGGGGCGGGGGCTTTACAATGAGCAGTTCTTC
TRBD2	TRBV6-2/TRBV6-3	NA	TRBJ2-5	CVSNPTSGRKETQYF	TGTGTCAGCAATCCAACCAGCGGGAGGAAAGAGACCCAGTACTTC
NA	TRBV11-2	NA	TRBJ1-1	CASSGQRNTEAFF	TGTGCCAGCAGCGGACAGAGGAACACTGAAGCTTTCTTT
NA	TRBV6-2/TRBV6-3	many	TRBJ1-1	CASRRGGERTEAFF	TGTGCCAGCCGGAGGGGGGGTGAGAGGACTGAAGCTTTCTTT
NA	TRBV24-1	many	TRBJ2-5	CATSDFGGGERETQYF	TGTGCCACCAGTGATTTTGGGGGTGGGGAGCGGGAGACCCAGTACTTC
NA	TRBV4-1	many	TRBJ1-3	CASSQQGFRDTIYF	TGCGCCAGCAGCCAACAGGGTTTCCGCGACACCATATATTTT
NA	TRBV10-2	many	TRBJ2-7	CASSEMASSYEQYF	TGCGCCAGCAGTGAGATGGCCAGCTCCTACGAGCAGTACTTC
NA	TRBV7-2	NA	TRBJ2-3	CASSLVGGVSTDTQYF	TGTGCCAGCAGCTTAGTTGGCGGAGTTAGCACAGATACGCAGTATTTT
TRBD1	TRBV7-3	many	TRBJ2-7	CASSPPGGRNEQYF	TGTGCCAGCAGCCCGCCAGGGGGAAGGAACGAGCAGTACTTC
NA	TRBV29-1	many	TRBJ2-1	CSVEDEEQDAQFF	TGCAGCGTTGAAGACGAGGAACAGGACGCGCAGTTCTTC
TRBD1	TRBV5-8	many	TRBJ1-2	CASSFYDRGTYTF	TGTGCCAGCAGCTTTTACGACAGGGGGACCTACACCTTC
NA	TRBV28	many	TRBJ1-2	CASSLGEGDGYTF	TGTGCCAGCAGCCTCGGGGAGGGGGACGGCTACACCTTC
NA	TRBV9	many	TRBJ1-2	CASSVGGSYTF	TGTGCCAGCAGCGTAGGGGGGAGCTACACCTTC
NA	TRBV7-2	many	TRBJ1-5	CASSARGSYSNQPQHF	TGTGCCAGCAGCGCACGGGGAAGCTATAGCAATCAGCCCCAGCATTTT
NA	TRBV7-3	NA	TRBJ1-2	CASGGGEDGYTF	TGTGCCAGTGGGGGGGGTGAGGATGGCTACACCTTC
TRBD1	TRBV5-1	many	TRBJ1-2	CASSSGQGKANCGYTF	TGCGCCAGCAGCAGTGGACAGGGGAAAGCTAACTGTGGCTACACCTTC
TRBD1	TRBV6-5	many	TRBJ1-2	CASSLTGVNYGYTF	TGTGCCAGCAGTTTAACAGGGGTTAACTATGGCTACACCTTC
NA	TRBV7-9	few	TRBJ1-3	CASSPSIGNTIYF	TGTGCCAGCAGCCCTTCTATCGGAAACACCATATATTTT
NA	TRBV7-9	many	TRBJ2-3	CASGLQGSGDTQYF	TGTGCCAGCGGCCTACAGGGAAGCGGAGATACGCAGTATTTT
NA	TRBV28	many	TRBJ1-5	CASSEYGGQLNQPQHF	TGTGCCAGCAGTGAATATGGTGGACAGCTCAATCAGCCCCAGCATTTT
NA	TRBV3-1	NA	TRBJ1-5	CASSQAPGGGGQPQHF	TGTGCCAGCAGCCAAGCCCCCGGGGGGGGAGGCCAGCCCCAGCATTTT
TRBD1	TRBV5-1	many	TRBJ2-7	CASSWENDRGPTYEQYF	TGCGCCAGCAGCTGGGAAAACGACAGGGGGCCGACCTACGAGCAGTACTTC
NA	TRBV28	many	TRBJ2-7	CASSRGSYEQYF	TGTGCCAGCAGTCGCGGCAGCTACGAGCAGTACTTC
NA	TRBV21-1	many	TRBJ1-6	CASSEGGAFGDSPLHF	TGTGCCAGCAGCGAAGGAGGGGCATTTGGTGATTCACCCCTCCACTTT
NA	TRBV7-2	many	TRBJ2-5	CASSLARETQYF	TGTGCCAGCAGCTTAGCGCGAGAGACCCAGTACTTC
NA	TRBV5-1	many	TRBJ2-5	CASSWAGGLLGETQYF	TGCGCCAGCAGCTGGGCTGGGGGACTGCTGGGAGAGACCCAGTACTTC
NA	TRBV15	many	TRBJ1-4	CATSRDLPGRFEKLFF	TGTGCCACCAGCAGAGATCTGCCAGGTCGGTTTGAAAAACTGTTTTTT
NA	TRBV20-1	NA	TRBJ2-7	CSAPGQSFYEQYF	TGCAGTGCCCCGGGACAAAGCTTCTACGAGCAGTACTTC
NA	TRBV7-9	NA	TRBJ2-2	CASSLVVGQASGELFF	TGTGCCAGCAGCTTAGTGGTTGGGCAAGCCTCCGGGGAGCTGTTTTTT
TRBD1	TRBV28	many	TRBJ2-5	CASRYRGRETQYF	TGTGCCAGCAGGTACAGGGGGCGAGAGACCCAGTACTTC
NA	TRBV29-1	NA	TRBJ2-5	CSVEDLLPGPVETQYF	TGCAGCGTTGAAGATCTACTTCCCGGACCTGTGGAGACCCAGTACTTC
TRBD1	TRBV28	many	TRBJ1-6	CASSPGQVANNSPLHF	TGTGCCAGCAGCCCAGGACAGGTTGCGAATAATTCACCCCTCCACTTT
TRBD1	TRBV12-3/TRBV12-4	many	TRBJ2-7	CASSPGTVAYEQYF	TGTGCCAGCAGCCCCGGGACAGTCGCCTACGAGCAGTACTTC
TRBD2	TRBV11-2	many	TRBJ2-5	CASSLMGGYQETQYF	TGTGCCAGCAGCTTAATGGGGGGGTACCAAGAGACCCAGTACTTC
NA	TRBV12-3/TRBV12-4	many	TRBJ2-7	CASSFDRPPYEQYF	TGTGCCAGCAGTTTTGACCGTCCCCCCTACGAGCAGTACTTC
NA	TRBV4-2	many	TRBJ2-5	CASSQDRRRVEDQETQYF	TGTGCCAGCAGCCAAGATCGGCGGAGGGTGGAGGACCAAGAGACCCAGTACTTC
NA	TRBV6-5	many	TRBJ2-2	CATLGRNTGELFF	TGTGCCACCCTAGGGAGGAACACCGGGGAGCTGTTTTTT